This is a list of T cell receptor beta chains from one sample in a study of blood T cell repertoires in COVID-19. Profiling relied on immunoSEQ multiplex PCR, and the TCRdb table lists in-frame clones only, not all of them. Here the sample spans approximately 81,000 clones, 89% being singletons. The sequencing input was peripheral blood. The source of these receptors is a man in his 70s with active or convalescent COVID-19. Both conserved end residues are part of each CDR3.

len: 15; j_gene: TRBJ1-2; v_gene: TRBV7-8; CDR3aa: CASSSDPGNSPGYTF
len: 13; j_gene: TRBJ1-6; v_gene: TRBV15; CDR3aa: CATSRDRDSPLHF
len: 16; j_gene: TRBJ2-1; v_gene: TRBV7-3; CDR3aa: CASSFTAGGPYNEQFF
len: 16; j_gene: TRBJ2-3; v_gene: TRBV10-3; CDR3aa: CATTRTGDPTTDTQYF
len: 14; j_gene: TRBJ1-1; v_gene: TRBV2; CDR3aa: CASKFDRMNTEALF
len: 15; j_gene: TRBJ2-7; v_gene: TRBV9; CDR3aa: CASSGGQGRAWEQYF
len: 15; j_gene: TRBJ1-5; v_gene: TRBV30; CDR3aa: CAWSSTGTRNQPQHF
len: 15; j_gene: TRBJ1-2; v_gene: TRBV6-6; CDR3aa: CASTGLWTGGHGYTF
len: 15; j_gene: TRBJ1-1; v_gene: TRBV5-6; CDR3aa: CASSSRGRSESEAFF
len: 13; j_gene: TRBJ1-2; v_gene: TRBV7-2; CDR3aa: CASSLGQKGPLPF
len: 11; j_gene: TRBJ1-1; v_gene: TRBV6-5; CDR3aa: CASSSGTEAFF
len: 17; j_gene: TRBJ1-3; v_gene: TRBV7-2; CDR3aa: CASSLVSTGGVRNTIYF
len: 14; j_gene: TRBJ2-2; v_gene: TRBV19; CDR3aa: CASDSTSNTGELFF
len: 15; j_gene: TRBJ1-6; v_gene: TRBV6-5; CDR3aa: CASTPGVGESSPLHF
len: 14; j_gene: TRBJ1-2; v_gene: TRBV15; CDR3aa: CATNRGTSRYGYTF
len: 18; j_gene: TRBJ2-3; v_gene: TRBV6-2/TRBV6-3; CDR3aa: CASSLGTSGGGSTDTQYF
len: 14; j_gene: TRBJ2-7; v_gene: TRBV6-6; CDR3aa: CASNTIVAGVEQYF
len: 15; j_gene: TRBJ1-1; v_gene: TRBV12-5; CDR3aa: CASARRRGWDTEAFF
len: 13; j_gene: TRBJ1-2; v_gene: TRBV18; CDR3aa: CASSDRVYYGYTF
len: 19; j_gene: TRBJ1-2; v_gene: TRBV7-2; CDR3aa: CASSLGSSTVKGALRGYTF
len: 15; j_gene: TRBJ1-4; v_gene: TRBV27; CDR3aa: CASRGGSLLGEKLFF
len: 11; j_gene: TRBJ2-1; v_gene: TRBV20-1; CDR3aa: CSATQPGQAFF
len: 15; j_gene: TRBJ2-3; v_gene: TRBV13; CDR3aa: CASSLAGTSTDTQYF
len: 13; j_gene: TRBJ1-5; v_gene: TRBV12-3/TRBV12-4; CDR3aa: CASSYGSGQPQHF
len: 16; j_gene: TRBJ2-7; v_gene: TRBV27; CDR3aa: CASSLEGDRAFHEQYF
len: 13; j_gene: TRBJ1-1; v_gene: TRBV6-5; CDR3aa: CASSQQGNTEAFF
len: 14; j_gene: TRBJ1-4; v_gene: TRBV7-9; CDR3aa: CASRPSGSGEKLFF
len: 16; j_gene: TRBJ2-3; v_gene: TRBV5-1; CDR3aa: CASSLQPGQGADTQYF
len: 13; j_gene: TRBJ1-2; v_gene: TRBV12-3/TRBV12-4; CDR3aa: CASSHPAVRGYTF
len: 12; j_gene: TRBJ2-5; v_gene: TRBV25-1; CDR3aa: CASKESGETQYF
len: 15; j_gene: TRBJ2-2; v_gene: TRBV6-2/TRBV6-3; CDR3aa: CASSYADLLTGELFF
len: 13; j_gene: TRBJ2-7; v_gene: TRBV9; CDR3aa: CASSPKEGAEQYF
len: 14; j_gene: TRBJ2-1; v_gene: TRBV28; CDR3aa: CASSLWAAVDEQFF
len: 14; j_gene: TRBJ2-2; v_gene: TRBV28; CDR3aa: CASRPNRVTGELFF
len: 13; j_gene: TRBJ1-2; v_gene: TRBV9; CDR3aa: CASNKEQGFGYTF
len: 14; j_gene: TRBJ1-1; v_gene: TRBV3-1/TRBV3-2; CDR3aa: CASSQLMAGTEAFF
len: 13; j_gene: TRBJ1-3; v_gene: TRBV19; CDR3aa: CASIDTMGNTIYF
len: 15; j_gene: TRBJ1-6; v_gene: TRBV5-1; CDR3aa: CASSLGTGNNSPLHF
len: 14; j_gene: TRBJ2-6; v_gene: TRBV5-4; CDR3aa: CASTSRGGANVLTF
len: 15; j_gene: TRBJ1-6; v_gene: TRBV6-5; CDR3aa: CASSLVGTGISPLHF
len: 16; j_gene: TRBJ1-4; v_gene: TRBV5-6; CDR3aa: CASSLWEGLANEKLFF
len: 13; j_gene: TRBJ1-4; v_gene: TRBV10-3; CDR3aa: CAIGEAANEKLFF
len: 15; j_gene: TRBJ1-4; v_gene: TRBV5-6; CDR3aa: CASSPGGTENEKLFF
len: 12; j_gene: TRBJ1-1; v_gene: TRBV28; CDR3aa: CASRTGFTEAFF
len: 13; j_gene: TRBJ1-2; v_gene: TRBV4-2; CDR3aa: CASSQDTGLGYTF
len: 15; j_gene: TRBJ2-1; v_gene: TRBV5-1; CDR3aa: CASSLAQAAYNEQFF
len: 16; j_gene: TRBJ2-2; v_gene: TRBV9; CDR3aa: CASSATLARVGGELFF
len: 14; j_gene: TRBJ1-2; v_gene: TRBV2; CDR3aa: CASSERLQVGGYTF
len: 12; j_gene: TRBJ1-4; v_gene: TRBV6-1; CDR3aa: CASSAANLPRVF
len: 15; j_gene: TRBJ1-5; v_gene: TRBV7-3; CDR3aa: CASSLTGSSNQPQHF
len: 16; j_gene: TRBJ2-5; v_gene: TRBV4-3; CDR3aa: CASSQDMWGRGETQYF
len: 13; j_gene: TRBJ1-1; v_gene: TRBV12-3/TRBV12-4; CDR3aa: CASSLGGSTEAFF
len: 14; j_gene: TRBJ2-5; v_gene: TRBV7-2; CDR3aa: CASSEAGGLFTQYF
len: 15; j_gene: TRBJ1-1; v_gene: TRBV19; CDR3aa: CASSNPGQGATEAFF
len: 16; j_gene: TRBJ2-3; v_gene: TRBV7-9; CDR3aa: CASSLLTSGGRDTQYF
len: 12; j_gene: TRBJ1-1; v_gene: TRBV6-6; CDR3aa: CASSRQGGEAFF
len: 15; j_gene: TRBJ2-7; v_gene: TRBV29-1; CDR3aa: CSVESPSLGTYEQYF